The T cell receptor beta chain under discussion was sequenced for a study of blood T cell repertoires in COVID-19. Study in general: T cells, B-cell-depleted T cells, or PBMCs provided the cDNA or gDNA that served as material.

This CDR3 is built from 17 residues. CDR1 and CDR2 (germline): LNHDA, SQIVND (reference sequence). V shed 8 bases, J shed 5 bases, and the junction held 18 bases outside the gene matches. Sequenced by immunoSEQ multiplex PCR; TCRdb stores in-frame clones only, minus some. Of over 150,000 clones listed, 80% to 90% were seen once; the top ten hold 0.8% to 1.2%. The clonotype originates from a man aged 40-50 years with acute or convalescent COVID-19. The V call is TRBV19, the J call TRBJ1-2, with TRBD1 matching 9 bases. The sample taken for sequencing was peripheral blood. The CDR3 is CASGPGQGFFWSYGYTF. DNA for the CDR3: TGTGCCAGTGGACCGGGACAGGGATTTTTTTGGTCATATGGCTACACCTTC.